A single sample is the source of the 25 T cell receptor beta chains below, sequenced in a study of OX40 agonist ivuxolimab in advanced cancers. Some clones are missing from TCRdb's copy, which holds only in-frame ones; the method was immunoSEQ multiplex PCR. Altogether some 63,000 clones are present, 85% to 95% being singletons, with the ten largest covering roughly a fifth. The sequencing used CD4+ or CD8+ T cells sorted from blood, collected in a trial of the OX40 agonist ivuxolimab. The origin of the receptors is an adult with an advanced solid tumor such as melanoma, head and neck, liver or kidney cancer.

J is TRBJ2-7 and V is TRBV9; 9 bases line up with TRBD2. This CDR3 region has 15 residues. The germline CDR1 and CDR2 sequences are SGDLS and YYNGEE. The V segment lost 2 bases and the J segment 3 bases; nucleotides outside the gene matches: 6. The CDR3 loop is CASSVSAGGLYEQYF. In DNA, the CDR3 is TGTGCCAGCAGCGTTTCGGCGGGAGGGCTCTACGAGCAGTACTTC.

This sequence joins TRBV5-6 and TRBJ2-1; the match to TRBD2 covers 11 bases. CDR1 and CDR2 (germline): SGHDT, YYEEEE. With V trimmed by 2 bases and J by 5 bases, 9 bases remained unmatched. This CDR3 comprises 17 residues. CDR3 sequence (DNA): TGTGCCAGCAGCTTCGGGACTAGCGGAAGTTACCACAATGAGCAGTTCTTC. It yields the protein CASSFGTSGSYHNEQFF.

The chain carries TRBV7-9 and TRBJ2-7; TRBD1 matches at 8 bases. Germline V gene sequence: CDR1 SEHNR, CDR2 FQNEAQ (reference sequence). V dropped 4 bases and J dropped 5; count of bases not matched to a gene: 19. The CDR3 extends over 18 amino acids. For the CDR3, the DNA is TGTGCCAGCAGCTCGACGAGGACAGGGTGGGGGAAGGGGAACGAGCAGTACTTC. Protein: CASSSTRTGWGKGNEQYF.

This clone was seen a single time. The genes are TRBV21-1 and TRBJ1-2; no check of the table's D call, TRBD1, against the DNA was made. TRBV21-1 is a documented pseudogene. CDR3 length equals 17 residues. The CDR3 nucleotides read TGTGCCAGCAGCAAACCACGCCAGGACAGGGCTAACTATGGCTACACCTTC. This codes for CASSKPRQDRANYGYTF.

This clone was recorded a few times. The chain joins TRBV5-5 to TRBJ2-1; 7 positions match TRBD1. This CDR3 has 17 amino acids. V trimming: 5 bases; J trimming: 9 bases; junction bases outside the gene matches: 20. Per germline, CDR1 SGHKS and CDR2 YYEKEE (reference sequence). In nucleotides, the CDR3 is TGTGCCAGCAGGGTTAACCGGGACAGCCACAAAAGGGGTGAGCAGTTCTTC. Protein: CASRVNRDSHKRGEQFF. Full variable domain (rest looked up from reference TRBV5-5 and TRBJ2-1): DAGVTQSPTHLIKTRGQQVTLRCSPISGHKSVSWYQQVLGQGPQFIFQYYEKEERGRGNFPDRFSARQFPNYSSELNVNALLLGDSALYLCASRVNRDSHKRGEQFFGPGTRLTVL.

The V and J genes are TRBV9 and TRBJ1-1; 7 nucleotides align to TRBD1. Germline V CDR1 and CDR2: SGDLS, YYNGEE. This CDR3 is 15 amino acids long. Unmatched junction bases numbered 7, after V lost 3 bases and J lost 2 bases. CDR3 sequence reads: CASSALQGRNTEAFF. Here the CDR3 DNA reads TGTGCCAGCAGCGCCTTACAGGGGCGAAACACTGAAGCTTTCTTT.

V usage is TRBV5-6 and J usage is TRBJ2-7; D not resolved. This CDR3 spans 13 amino acids. Trimming pared 0 bases from V and 1 base from J, leaving 5 bases between. CDR1 SGHDT and CDR2 YYEEEE come from the germline V gene. In nucleotides, the CDR3 is TGTGCCAGCAGCTTGGCCGGATCCTACGAGCAGTACTTC. Protein: CASSLAGSYEQYF.

The genes are TRBV5-4 and TRBJ1-1; no clear D. The V end was cut by 0 bases, the J end by 3 bases, with 0 bases between. The CDR3 is 11 amino acids. CDR1 and CDR2 (germline): SGHNT, YYREEE (reference sequence). In nucleotides, the CDR3 is TGTGCCAGCAGCTTGGACACTGAAGCTTTCTTT. The encoded protein is CASSLDTEAFF.

This clone has a single count. The V call is TRBV19, the J call TRBJ1-3; 7 bases fit TRBD1. Germline CDR1 reads LNHDA; CDR2 reads SQIVND (reference sequence). The CDR3 sequence is 19 residues long. Trimming at V came to 0 bases and at J to 3 bases, leaving 14 bases not matched to a gene. The CDR3 nucleotides read TGTGCCAGTAGTATAGAACCGGACAGGTTCACTTTGCATGGAAACACCATATATTTT. Its translation: CASSIEPDRFTLHGNTIYF.

This chain's CDR3 is CASSLGTSGGYNEQFF. CDR3 coding DNA: TGTGCCAGCAGCTTAGGGACTAGCGGGGGCTACAATGAGCAGTTCTTC. The chain employs TRBV13 and TRBJ2-1; 12 nucleotides agree with TRBD2. Germline V gene sequence: CDR1 PRHDT, CDR2 FYEKMQ (reference sequence). The V segment lost 0 bases and the J segment 3 bases; nucleotides outside the gene matches: 0. The CDR3 runs 16 residues.

The J gene is TRBJ2-7, the V gene TRBV10-3, with unresolved D. Germline V gene data show CDR1 as ENHRY and CDR2 as SYGVKD. The V end lost 2 bases, the J end lost 2 bases, and 13 bases lay between the germline ends. The CDR3 consists of 15 residues. CDR3 sequence: CAISEMWKPTYEQYF. The CDR3 DNA sequence: TGTGCCATCAGTGAGATGTGGAAGCCCACCTACGAGCAGTACTTC.

This clone occurred a few times. The chain joins TRBV29-1 to TRBJ2-3, with D possibly being TRBD2 (5 bases). The CDR3 has 13 amino acids. V gave up 4 bases and J gave up 0 bases, with 8 bases separating them. Germline V CDR1 and CDR2: SQVTM, ANQGSEA. This chain's CDR3 is CSVVQRSTDTQYF. The CDR3 DNA reads as TGCAGCGTTGTTCAGCGGAGCACAGATACGCAGTATTTT.

The V and J genes are TRBV28 and TRBJ1-1; maybe TRBD1 (6 bases). Per the germline V gene, CDR1 is MDHEN and CDR2 is SYDVKM. CDR3 length equals 15 residues. V was pared by 6 bases and J by 7 bases, with 21 bases between. In DNA form, the CDR3 reads TGTGCCAGCAGGGGGGGACAACACCGCGAGTTTGAAGCTTTCTTT. The encoded protein is CASRGGQHREFEAFF.

This clone was seen once. The chain links TRBV4-2 to TRBJ2-7; 15 bases fit TRBD2. The junction had 24 bases not matched to a gene; V was cut back by 4 bases and J by 5 bases. This CDR3 is 22 amino acids long. Germline V lookup: CDR1 LGHNA, CDR2 YNFKEQ. Here the CDR3 DNA reads TGTGCCAGCAGCCCGAAGTTGGGACACCTCGGACTAGCGGGAGGGAGGCAACACGAGCAGTACTTC. It codes for CASSPKLGHLGLAGGRQHEQYF.

This chain connects TRBV21-1 to TRBJ2-7. TRBV21-1 is designated a pseudogene. The CDR3 length is 11 residues. For the CDR3, the DNA is TGTGCCAGCAGCATGACCCCACAGCAGTACTTC. Its protein product is CASSMTPQQYF.

On this clone itself: This sample also contains other DNA sequences that code for the same CDR3. This chain joins TRBV9 and TRBJ1-5; D gene uncertain. The CDR3 sequence is 13 residues long. Germline V gene sequence: CDR1 SGDLS, CDR2 YYNGEE. V was pared by 3 bases and J by 1 base, with 5 bases between. CDR3 bases: TGTGCCAGCAGCGACGACAGCAATCAGCCCCAGCATTTT. It encodes CASSDDSNQPQHF.

This chain uses TRBV23-1 with TRBJ2-4; 10 bases agree with TRBD1. TRBV23-1 carries the ORF label, with uncertain function. Trimming took 2 bases from V and 10 from J; bases not matched to a gene: 2. CDR3 length: 13 amino acids. The CDR3 region has the DNA TGCGCCAGCAGTCAACGGGGACAGGGGATTCAGTACTTC. It specifies CASSQRGQGIQYF.

The rearrangement uses TRBV7-8 and TRBJ2-3; D call uncertain. Germline CDR1 reads SGHVS; CDR2 reads FQNEAQ. The CDR3 loop spans 17 amino acids. V dropped 1 base and J dropped 2 bases, with 16 bases sitting between them. The CDR3 DNA follows: TGTGCCAGCAGCTTAGATGTCCGCGAGGTCTACACAGATACGCAGTATTTT. It is translated as CASSLDVREVYTDTQYF.

In its sample, this clone was seen a few times. J is TRBJ1-2 and V is TRBV28; the D is unclear. Germline CDR1 is MDHEN and CDR2 is SYDVKM. The CDR3 is 14 residues long. V lost 4 bases and J 8 bases, leaving 17 bases between the germline ends. CDR3 residues: CASSSHGVMWGYTF. CDR3 DNA sequence: TGTGCCAGCAGTTCCCACGGGGTAATGTGGGGCTACACCTTC.

V and J are TRBV11-2 and TRBJ1-2; D might be TRBD1 (6 bases). V was cut by 5 bases and J by 4 bases, with 14 bases left in between. The CDR3 extends over 14 amino acids. In germline, CDR1 is SGHAT, CDR2 FQNNGV. The CDR3 DNA sequence: TGTGCCAGCAGCAAGATAGGGGGTGTCTATGGCTACACCTTC. Translation gives CASSKIGGVYGYTF.

This chain joins TRBV7-8 and TRBJ2-7, with TRBD2 matching 10 bases. With 8 bases clipped from V and 2 bases from J, the junction kept 9 bases outside the gene matches. CDR3 size: 15 residues. Per the germline V gene, CDR1 is SGHVS and CDR2 is FQNEAQ. CDR3 sequence (DNA): TGTGCCAGCGCCGCTGAGCTAGCGGGAGCCTACGAGCAGTACTTC. It yields the protein CASAAELAGAYEQYF.

The chain joins TRBV11-3 to TRBJ1-2; possible D gene TRBD1, 6 bases. V lost 0 bases to trimming and J lost 2 bases, with 13 bases between them. Looked up from germline, CDR1 is SGHNT and CDR2 is YENEEA. CDR3 length equals 16 residues. The CDR3 region is CASSLESGHTNYGYTF. The CDR3 bases are TGTGCCAGCAGCTTAGAGTCGGGACACACCAACTATGGCTACACCTTC.

This sequence joins TRBV9 and TRBJ1-1, with unresolved D. The germline gives CDR1 SGDLS, CDR2 YYNGEE. This CDR3 contains 12 residues. V lost 0 bases to trimming and J lost 4 bases, with 4 bases between them. The CDR3 protein is CASSVAGTEAFF. The CDR3 DNA reads TGTGCCAGCAGCGTAGCAGGCACTGAAGCTTTCTTT.

The V call is TRBV5-3, the J call TRBJ2-4, with 9 bases that match TRBD2. TRBV5-3 is filed as an ORF, its function uncertain. This CDR3 has 18 amino acids. V shed 0 bases, J shed 0 bases, and the junction held 7 bases outside the gene matches. In DNA, the CDR3 is TGTGCCAGAAGCTTGGGACTAGCGGAGAGTTTAGCCAAAAACATTCAGTACTTC. Residues: CARSLGLAESLAKNIQYF.

The chain recombines TRBV6-6 with TRBJ2-1, with TRBD1 matching over 9 bases. The CDR3 runs to 16 residues. Germline loops: CDR1 MNHNY, CDR2 SVGAGI (reference sequence). V lost 0 bases, J lost 5 bases, and 5 bases stayed unmatched. The chain's CDR3 is CASSYSGTGRDNEQFF. The DNA of the CDR3 is TGTGCCAGCAGTTACTCCGGGACAGGGAGGGACAATGAGCAGTTCTTC.